Below are 28 T cell receptor beta chains sequenced from a single sample in a study of T-cell memory formation after mild COVID-19. Each CDR3 protein is one row after TCRdb ran MiXCR on the 5' RACE reads. The sample has under 250,000 distinct CDR3 sequences; roughly a tenth are singletons. Sequencing was done on a sample of PBMCs or a T cell subset sorted from them (not recorded which). These receptors originate from a man aged 18 to 29 who had mild COVID-19 (a few samples of this study predate the infection). Cell type and time point are not known.

The CDR3 reads CAWDAGGDQPQHF. The CDR3, as DNA: TGTGCCTGGGACGCAGGGGGTGATCAGCCCCAGCATTTT. V usage is TRBV30 and J usage is TRBJ1-5; 7 bases line up with TRBD1. Germline CDR1 reads GTSNPN; CDR2 reads SVGIG (reference sequence). The CDR3 is made up of 13 amino acids. J was trimmed by 5 bases and V by 5 bases; bases with no gene match: 6.

This clonotype was seen only a few times. The gene calls are TRBV21-1 and TRBJ2-7. TRBV21-1 is an annotated pseudogene. The CDR3 is 12 amino acids. CDR3 loop: CASVRGSYEQYV. The CDR3, as DNA: TGTGCCAGCGTCAGGGGCTCATACGAGCAGTACGTC.

Only one count was recorded for this clonotype. The V and J genes are TRBV6-6 and TRBJ2-7; unclear D gene. Trimming took 1 base from V and 3 from J, leaving 13 bases between them. From germline, CDR1 is MNHNY and CDR2 SVGAGI (reference sequence). The CDR3 is 15 amino acids. This CDR3 reads CASSYLRLANYEQYF. CDR3 DNA: TGTGCCAGCAGTTACTTGCGGTTGGCGAACTACGAGCAGTACTTC.

This clonotype appeared a few times. The chain has TRBV5-1 and TRBJ2-2; D gene unclear. The ends were cut back, 1 base at V and 8 bases at J, with 18 bases in the middle. Per germline, CDR1 SGHRS and CDR2 YFSETQ. CDR3 length: 16 residues. The CDR3 protein is CASSLLGWPSTGELFF. DNA of the CDR3: TGCGCCAGCAGCTTGTTAGGGTGGCCCTCAACTGGGGAGCTGTTTTTT.

This clonotype showed up many times. The chain recombines TRBV4-3 with TRBJ2-3; 10 nucleotides agree with TRBD1. V lost 4 bases and J lost 3; bases outside the gene matches: 4. Germline values: CDR1 LGHNA, CDR2 YSLEER. This CDR3 comprises 15 residues. The CDR3 DNA is TGCGCCAGCAGCCTCGGGACAGGGGAGACAGATACGCAGTATTTT. It codes for CASSLGTGETDTQYF.

This clonotype has only a few counts. The gene calls are TRBV7-3 and TRBJ2-3, with 8 bases aligning to TRBD1. The V gene's germline CDR1 is SGHTA and CDR2 FQGTGA. V lost 3 bases and J lost 2; bases outside the gene matches: 13. The CDR3 extends over 18 amino acids. This chain's CDR3 is CASSLGFQGAAATDTQYF. The CDR3 bases are TGTGCCAGCAGCTTGGGCTTCCAGGGGGCCGCAGCCACAGATACGCAGTATTTT. Supplemented by reference TRBV7-3 and TRBJ2-3, the full variable domain reads GAGVSQTPSNKVTEKGKYVELRCDPISGHTALYWYRQSLGQGPEFLIYFQGTGAADDSGLPNDRFFAVRPEGSVSTLKIQRTERGDSAVYLCASSLGFQGAAATDTQYFGPGTRLTVL.

The genes are TRBV12-3 or TRBV12-4 and TRBJ2-2; the match to TRBD1 covers 9 bases. This CDR3 is built from 20 residues. J was trimmed by 6 bases and V by 6 bases; bases with no gene match: 23. As DNA, the CDR3 is TGTGCCAGCAGCCCTATGAGACAGGGGGTCCACCCCCCAAGGTCCGGGGAGCTGTTTTTT. Residues: CASSPMRQGVHPPRSGELFF.

This clonotype was counted between two and nine times. The V and J genes are TRBV20-1 and TRBJ1-1; unclear D gene. This CDR3 spans 12 amino acids. Germline lookup yields CDR1 DFQATT and CDR2 SNEGSKA (reference sequence). Trimming stripped 5 bases from V and 2 bases from J, with 9 bases between. DNA for the CDR3: TGCAGTGCTTCAGTCCACAACACTGAAGCTTTCTTT. It specifies CSASVHNTEAFF.

This clonotype was recorded a few times. CDR3 loop: CASRPGGAEHYGNTIYF. The CDR3 DNA follows: TGCGCCAGCAGACCGGGTGGGGCCGAGCACTATGGAAACACCATATATTTT. The chain combines TRBV5-1 with TRBJ1-3; possibly TRBD1 for D (5 bases). V was cut by 5 bases and J by 3 bases, with 21 bases left in between. The CDR3 length is 17 residues. The germline V gene encodes CDR1 SGHRS and CDR2 YFSETQ.

This clonotype was observed many times. This chain uses TRBV18 with TRBJ2-3; no firm D call. Trimming took 1 base from V and 0 from J, leaving 5 bases between them. The CDR3 spans 14 residues. From germline, CDR1 is KGHSH and CDR2 LQKENI. CDR3 sequence reads: CASSPQVSTDTQYF. The CDR3 nucleotides read TGTGCCAGCTCACCACAGGTCAGCACAGATACGCAGTATTTT.

This clonotype was recorded a few times. The chain has TRBV29-1 and TRBJ2-7; D unresolved. V lost 6 bases, J lost 0 bases, and 6 bases lay in between. CDR3 length equals 11 residues. CDR1 and CDR2 from the germline V gene are SQVTM and ANQGSEA. CDR3 nucleotides: TGCAGCGTAGGAGACTCCTACGAGCAGTACGTC. It codes for CSVGDSYEQYV.

There are a few counts of this clonotype. The rearrangement joins TRBV7-8 to TRBJ2-5; D is undetermined. The CDR3 contains 16 residues. V shed 6 bases and J shed 4 bases, with 21 bases lying between them. Per the germline V gene, CDR1 is SGHVS and CDR2 is FQNEAQ. The CDR3 nucleotides are TGTGCCAGCAGGACGAATCTCTGGGCAATGGGAGAGACCCAGTACTTC. Encoded protein: CASRTNLWAMGETQYF.

The CDR3 DNA reads TGTGCCAGCAGCCAAGGTCAAAGCCCCTATGGCTACACCTTC. This codes for CASSQGQSPYGYTF. The gene calls are TRBV3-1 and TRBJ1-2; no clear D. The CDR3 extends over 14 amino acids. CDR1 and CDR2 (germline): LGHDT, YNNKEL (reference sequence). Trimming took 1 base from V and 4 from J, leaving 10 bases between them.

The chain has TRBV5-1 and TRBJ1-1, with D maybe TRBD1 (6 bases). V lost 4 bases and J lost 11, with 15 bases in between. This CDR3 is 12 amino acids long. The germline V gene encodes CDR1 SGHRS and CDR2 YFSETQ. The CDR3 DNA reads as TGCGCCAGCAGCGATACAGGGTTGAGGGCTTTCTTT. As protein: CASSDTGLRAFF.

At least ten counts were recorded for this clonotype. The chain carries TRBV4-3 and TRBJ2-1; D is unresolved. The CDR3 runs to 14 residues. Germline loops: CDR1 LGHNA, CDR2 YSLEER. With 5 bases removed from V and 11 bases from J, the gap between germline ends came to 19 bases. The CDR3 bases are TGCGCCAGCAGCGACGGCTACCAAAGTCTACAGCAGTTCTTC. Translated: CASSDGYQSLQQFF.

This clonotype was counted between two and nine times. The rearrangement uses TRBV7-3 and TRBJ2-2; 9 positions match TRBD2. The CDR3 sequence is 16 residues long. Germline-derived CDR1 and CDR2 are SGHTA and FQGTGA. After removal of 5 bases from V and 7 bases from J, the junction contained 11 bases not matched to a gene. For the CDR3, the DNA is TGTGCCAGCAGCCCCTGGGGGGGACTAGCTTTCGGGGAGCTGTTTTTT. Its protein is CASSPWGGLAFGELFF.

This sequence joins TRBV12-3 or TRBV12-4 and TRBJ1-4, with D possibly matching TRBD1 (5 bases). With 5 bases removed from V and 3 bases from J, the gap between germline ends came to 10 bases. The CDR3 totals 14 residues. CDR3 sequence reads: CASSQGWANEKLFF. Here the CDR3 DNA reads TGTGCCAGCAGTCAGGGTTGGGCTAATGAAAAACTGTTTTTT.

The rearrangement joins TRBV7-2 to TRBJ2-5; 13 positions agree with TRBD2. The germline CDR1 and CDR2 sequences are SGHTA and FQGNSA. The CDR3 consists of 16 residues. With V trimmed by 3 bases and J by 7 bases, 8 bases remained unmatched. CDR3 amino acids: CASSFAGTSGVGTQYF. In DNA, the CDR3 is TGTGCCAGCAGCTTTGCGGGGACTAGCGGGGTTGGGACCCAGTACTTC.

The sample holds a few counts of this clonotype. This chain links TRBV4-1 with TRBJ2-2; TRBD1 matches at 8 bases. With 0 bases clipped from V and 4 bases from J, the junction kept 7 bases outside the gene matches. Germline V gene data show CDR1 as MGHRA and CDR2 as YSYEKL. The CDR3 has 17 amino acids. CDR3 residues: CASSQDPRTGPTGELFF. The CDR3 DNA sequence: TGCGCCAGCAGCCAAGATCCGAGGACAGGGCCCACCGGGGAGCTGTTTTTT.

The chain carries TRBV18 and TRBJ2-5, with a possible D match to TRBD2 (6 bases). The length of the CDR3 is 14 residues. The germline V gene encodes CDR1 KGHSH and CDR2 LQKENI. The germline V and J ends were trimmed by 4 bases and 4 bases, with 13 bases remaining between them. The CDR3 protein is CASSLGLSGETQYF. The CDR3 DNA is TGTGCCAGCTCACTTGGCCTTAGCGGAGAGACCCAGTACTTC.

This clonotype was seen more than once but under ten times. V usage is TRBV7-2 and J usage is TRBJ2-7; TRBD2 matches at 8 bases. V trimming: 1 base; J trimming: 5 bases; junction bases outside the gene matches: 7. This CDR3 contains 15 residues. Per the germline V gene, CDR1 is SGHTA and CDR2 is FQGNSA. CDR3 protein: CASSLVAGGLNEQYF. The DNA for the CDR3 is TGTGCCAGCAGCTTAGTCGCGGGGGGCTTGAACGAGCAGTACTTC.

This clonotype was picked up a small number of times. This sequence joins TRBV20-1 and TRBJ1-6; weak D call: TRBD1 (6 bases). Germline V gene lookup returns CDR1 DFQATT and CDR2 SNEGSKA (reference sequence). This CDR3 contains 15 residues. Trimming took 2 bases from V and 8 from J, leaving 16 bases between them. The CDR3 is CSARPTGGGYSPLHF. The CDR3, as DNA: TGCAGTGCTAGACCCACGGGAGGGGGTTATTCACCCCTCCACTTT.

This clonotype was observed a handful of times. CDR3 nucleotide sequence: TGTGCCAGCAGCCCGGGGTCCGGTGAGCAGTTCTTC. It specifies CASSPGSGEQFF. V gene TRBV7-9 combines with J gene TRBJ2-1, with D possibly TRBD2 on 5 matching bases. The CDR3 contains 12 residues. V lost 5 bases to trimming and J lost 9 bases, with 11 bases between them. Germline V gives CDR1 SEHNR, CDR2 FQNEAQ (reference sequence).

This clonotype has a handful of counts. This sequence joins TRBV20-1 and TRBJ2-3; D possibly corresponds to TRBD1 (6 bases). The germline CDR1 and CDR2 sequences are DFQATT and SNEGSKA (reference sequence). The ends were cut back, 7 bases at V and 3 bases at J, with 14 bases in the middle. CDR3 size: 13 residues. CDR3 coding DNA: TGCAGTGTTCAAGGGGGAAGTACAGATACGCAGTATTTT. This codes for CSVQGGSTDTQYF.

This clonotype was seen repeatedly, ten times or more. V and J are TRBV29-1 and TRBJ2-7; TRBD1 agrees at 8 bases. Germline values: CDR1 SQVTM, CDR2 ANQGSEA. J gave up 5 bases and V 3 bases, and 3 bases lay outside the gene matches. The CDR3 runs to 12 residues. The CDR3 loop is CSVDDRGDEQYF. The CDR3 DNA sequence: TGCAGCGTTGACGACAGGGGCGACGAGCAGTACTTC.

The V and J genes are TRBV18 and TRBJ1-3; no firm D call. Germline values: CDR1 KGHSH, CDR2 LQKENI. This CDR3 comprises 15 residues. Between the trimmed V and J ends, which lost 5 bases and 0 bases, there was a span of 11 bases. The DNA for the CDR3 is TGTGCCAGCTCAGCTGGACGGAACTCTGGAAACACCATATATTTT. Translated, it gives CASSAGRNSGNTIYF.

The chain uses TRBV4-1 and TRBJ1-4; tentatively, D is TRBD1 (6 bases). V dropped 1 base and J dropped 14 bases, with 23 bases sitting between them. There are 16 residues in the CDR3. Germline values: CDR1 MGHRA, CDR2 YSYEKL. CDR3 region: CASSQVVGAGGLSLFF. Written as DNA, the CDR3 is TGCGCCAGCAGCCAAGTGGTGGGGGCGGGGGGTTTGTCGCTGTTTTTT.

The chain employs TRBV20-1 and TRBJ2-1; D could derive from TRBD1 or TRBD2 (6 bases each). Trimming stripped 6 bases from V and 5 bases from J, with 17 bases between. CDR3 size: 14 residues. CDR1 DFQATT and CDR2 SNEGSKA come from the germline V gene (reference sequence). The DNA of the CDR3 is TGCAGTGCCCCCCGGCCGGGGGCCAACAATGAGCAGTTCTTC. Its translation is CSAPRPGANNEQFF.